These 18 T cell receptor beta chains came from one sample sequenced in a study of identical twins. MiXCR, run by TCRdb on the 5' RACE reads, gives a single entry per CDR3 protein. The sample carries hundreds of thousands of distinct CDR3 sequences, approximately 6% recorded once. Sequenced: naive T cells sorted from blood. The receptor source for this set is a man aged 18 to 35 in good health.

This clonotype was counted only a few times. The gene calls are TRBV7-9 and TRBJ2-1; the match to TRBD2 covers 10 bases. This CDR3 spans 15 amino acids. V was clipped by 4 bases and J by 8 bases; unmatched bases: 8. Germline CDR1 is SEHNR and CDR2 is FQNEAQ (reference sequence). The CDR3: CASSSAGGPLYEQFF. CDR3 DNA sequence: TGTGCCAGCAGCTCAGCGGGAGGGCCTCTCTATGAGCAGTTCTTC.

This clonotype was counted a few times. V and J are TRBV6-1 and TRBJ1-1, with TRBD1 as a possible D gene (6 bases). Germline CDR1 reads MNHNS; CDR2 reads SASEGT. Trimming removed 4 bases from V and 7 bases from J, with 16 bases in between. This CDR3 has 14 amino acids. CDR3 amino acids: CASSGPGGLSEAFF. The CDR3 DNA reads TGTGCCAGCAGTGGACCCGGGGGGCTTAGTGAAGCTTTCTTT.

This chain uses TRBV12-3 or TRBV12-4 with TRBJ2-3, with 7 positions matching TRBD2. J lost 4 bases, V lost 1 base, and 11 bases had no gene match. The CDR3 is 17 amino acids. The CDR3 DNA follows: TGTGCCAGCAGTTTAGGCCGGACTAGTGGGTTTCCAGATACGCAGTATTTT. Translating it yields CASSLGRTSGFPDTQYF.

In its sample, this clonotype was seen many times. V is TRBV24-1 and J is TRBJ2-3; 8 bases agree with TRBD2. Germline V CDR1 and CDR2: KGHDR, SFDVKD. Trimming cost V 4 bases and J 2 bases; bases outside gene matches: 4. This CDR3 spans 15 amino acids. In DNA form, the CDR3 reads TGTGCCACCAGTGACCCGGGGGGGGCCACAGATACGCAGTATTTT. Encoded protein: CATSDPGGATDTQYF.

In its sample, this clonotype was seen many times. This chain joins TRBV7-3 and TRBJ2-7; either TRBD1 or TRBD2 may fit D (5 bases each). CDR3 length equals 15 residues. The germline gives CDR1 SGHTA, CDR2 FQGTGA. V lost 6 bases to trimming and J lost 6 bases, with 21 bases between them. The CDR3 loop is CASSPPGARTAEQYF. CDR3 nucleotides: TGTGCCAGCAGTCCCCCCGGGGCTCGAACCGCCGAGCAGTACTTC.

This clonotype was seen more than once but under ten times. One end of the junction varies from germline; a read error may be responsible. The chain combines TRBV27 with TRBJ2-1, with D possibly TRBD2 on 7 matching bases. CDR1 and CDR2 from the germline V gene are MNHEY and SMNVEV (reference sequence). This CDR3 is built from 15 residues. CDR3 sequence (DNA): TGTGCCAGCTGTTTAGGGCGGGGGCTTAGGGATGAGCAGTTCTTC. It translates to CASCLGRGLRDEQFF.

This clonotype has ten or more counts. The rearrangement uses TRBV9 and TRBJ2-1; D not resolved. V lost 2 bases and J lost 8, with 8 bases in between. The CDR3 consists of 12 residues. Germline V gene data show CDR1 as SGDLS and CDR2 as YYNGEE. This CDR3 reads CASSVGLYEQFF. The CDR3 DNA reads as TGTGCCAGCAGCGTTGGCCTATATGAGCAGTTCTTC. The full variable domain, with the rest looked up from reference TRBV9 and TRBJ2-1, is DSGVTQTPKHLITATGQRVTLRCSPRSGDLSVYWYQQSLDQGLQFLIQYYNGEERAKGNILERFSAQQFPDLHSELNLSSLELGDSALYFCASSVGLYEQFFGPGTRLTVL.

The chain employs TRBV7-2 and TRBJ2-1; D is uncertain. The CDR3 is made up of 14 amino acids. Deletions cut 3 bases from V and 0 bases from J, with 6 bases between. Germline assignment: CDR1 SGHTA and CDR2 FQGNSA. For the CDR3, the DNA is TGTGCCAGCAGCTTTGTTCCCTCCTACAATGAGCAGTTCTTC. Translation gives CASSFVPSYNEQFF. The complete variable domain, with remaining parts taken from reference TRBV7-2 and TRBJ2-1, reads GAGVSQSPSNKVTEKGKDVELRCDPISGHTALYWYRQSLGQGLEFLIYFQGNSAPDKSGLPSDRFSAERTGGSVSTLTIQRTQQEDSAVYLCASSFVPSYNEQFFGPGTRLTVL.

Ten or more counts support this clonotype. A junction boundary mismatches the germline segment, possibly from a read error. This chain joins TRBV20-1 and TRBJ1-2, with TRBD1 identical over 8 bases. CDR1 is DFQATT and CDR2 is SNEGSKA in the germline V gene (reference sequence). This CDR3 has 15 amino acids. CDR3 in amino acids: CSARETGTGSHGYTF. As DNA, the CDR3 is TGCAGTGCCAGAGAAACGGGGACAGGATCGCATGGCTACACCTTC.

This chain connects TRBV5-1 to TRBJ2-3; D is unclear. The ends were cut back, 2 bases at V and 2 bases at J, with 12 bases in the middle. From germline, CDR1 is SGHRS and CDR2 YFSETQ. The CDR3 has 15 amino acids. The CDR3 protein is CASSLIGRFTDTQYF. CDR3 DNA: TGCGCCAGCAGCTTAATCGGCAGGTTCACAGATACGCAGTATTTT.

This clonotype was detected ten times or more. The J gene is TRBJ1-2, the V gene TRBV12-3 or TRBV12-4, with 9 nucleotides matching TRBD1. The CDR3 runs to 15 residues. With V trimmed by 6 bases and J by 6 bases, 11 bases remained unmatched. The chain's CDR3 is CASRSGTGQRHGYTF. As DNA, the CDR3 is TGTGCCAGCAGATCTGGGACAGGGCAGAGGCATGGCTACACCTTC.

The chain recombines TRBV15 with TRBJ2-7; 8 bases are a match to TRBD1. The germline CDR1 and CDR2 sequences are LNHNV and YYDKDF (reference sequence). V trimming: 0 bases; J trimming: 5 bases; junction bases outside the gene matches: 9. The length of the CDR3 is 16 residues. CDR3 amino acids: CATSRDLTGVFHEQYF. CDR3 sequence (DNA): TGTGCCACCAGCAGAGATCTGACAGGGGTTTTCCACGAGCAGTACTTC.

CDR3 residues: CASSRLGNRDGETQYF. The CDR3 bases are TGCGCCAGCAGCCGATTGGGAAACAGGGATGGGGAGACCCAGTACTTC. V gene TRBV5-1 combines with J gene TRBJ2-5; D possibly corresponds to TRBD1 (6 bases). Per the germline V gene, CDR1 is SGHRS and CDR2 is YFSETQ. The CDR3 is made up of 16 amino acids. Trimming took 4 bases from V and 5 from J, leaving 21 bases between them.

Many counts were recorded for this clonotype. V and J are TRBV4-3 and TRBJ1-2, with a tentative D call TRBD1 (5 bases). The germline V and J ends were trimmed by 0 bases and 2 bases, with 10 bases remaining between them. Germline values: CDR1 LGHNA, CDR2 YSLEER. The CDR3 is 15 residues long. The CDR3 loop reads CASSQDLRDNYGYTF. CDR3 bases: TGCGCCAGCAGCCAAGATCTTCGGGACAACTATGGCTACACCTTC.

The chain carries TRBV18 and TRBJ2-5, with 12 bases lining up with TRBD2. CDR3 length: 15 residues. The germline V gene has CDR1 KGHSH and CDR2 LQKENI. The ends lost 3 bases at V and 7 bases at J; junction bases unmatched: 6. Here the CDR3 DNA reads TGTGCCAGCTCACCCCGACTAGCGGGAGACGGGACCCAGTACTTC. Translating gives CASSPRLAGDGTQYF. Full variable domain (rest looked up from reference TRBV18 and TRBJ2-5): NAGVMQNPRHLVRRRGQEARLRCSPMKGHSHVYWYRQLPEEGLKFMVYLQKENIIDESGMPKERFSAEFPKEGPSILRIQQVVRGDSAAYFCASSPRLAGDGTQYFGPGTRLLVL.

This clonotype came up a few times. The rearrangement uses TRBV6-2 or TRBV6-3 and TRBJ1-2; D call uncertain. V was trimmed by 0 bases and J by 6 bases, leaving 11 bases between them. Germline values: CDR1 MNHEY, CDR2 SVGEGT. The CDR3 is 14 residues long. CDR3 amino acids: CASSYSRQFNGYTF. For the CDR3, the DNA is TGTGCCAGCAGTTACTCGAGGCAATTCAATGGCTACACCTTC.

This clonotype was observed many times. This chain joins TRBV7-8 and TRBJ2-3; 7 bases match TRBD2. Germline V gene data show CDR1 as SGHVS and CDR2 as FQNEAQ. V lost 0 bases, J lost 8 bases, and 5 bases stayed unmatched. The CDR3 runs to 14 residues. CDR3 nucleotide sequence: TGTGCCAGCAGCTTAGCGCTTCAGCGGGGTACGCAGTATTTT. It is translated as CASSLALQRGTQYF.

About this clonotype: A much larger clonotype is one base distant, so this may be a read error. The final CDR3 position lacks the conserved phenylalanine or tryptophan, pointing to a likely read error. V and J are TRBV7-2 and TRBJ1-5; the D gene is possibly TRBD1 (6 bases). V was shortened by 6 bases and J by 1 base, with 19 bases between the two germline ends. The CDR3 contains 17 residues. Germline CDR1 SGHTA, CDR2 FQGNSA. CDR3 residues: CASSWGRGAGSNQPQHS. The CDR3 nucleotides read TGTGCCAGCAGTTGGGGCAGGGGCGCCGGGAGCAATCAGCCCCAGCATTCT.